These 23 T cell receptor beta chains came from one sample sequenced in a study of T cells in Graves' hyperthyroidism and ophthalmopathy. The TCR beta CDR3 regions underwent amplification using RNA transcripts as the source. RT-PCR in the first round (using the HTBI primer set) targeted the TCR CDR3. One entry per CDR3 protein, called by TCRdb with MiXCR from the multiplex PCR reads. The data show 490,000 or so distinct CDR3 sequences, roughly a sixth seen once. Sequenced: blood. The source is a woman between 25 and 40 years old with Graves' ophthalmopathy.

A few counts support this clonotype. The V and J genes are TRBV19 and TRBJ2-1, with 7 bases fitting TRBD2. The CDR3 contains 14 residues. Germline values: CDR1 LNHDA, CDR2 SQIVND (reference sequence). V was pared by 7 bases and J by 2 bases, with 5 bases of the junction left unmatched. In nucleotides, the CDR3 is TGTGCCAGTAACGCGGGAGCCCCCTACAATGAGCAGTTCTTC. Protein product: CASNAGAPYNEQFF.

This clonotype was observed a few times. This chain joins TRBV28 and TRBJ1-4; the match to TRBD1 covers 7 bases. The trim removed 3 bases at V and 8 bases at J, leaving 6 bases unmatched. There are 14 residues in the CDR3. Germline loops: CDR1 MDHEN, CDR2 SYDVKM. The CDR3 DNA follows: TGTGCCAGCAGTTTTCAGGGGGTTGACGAAAAACTGTTTTTT. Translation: CASSFQGVDEKLFF.

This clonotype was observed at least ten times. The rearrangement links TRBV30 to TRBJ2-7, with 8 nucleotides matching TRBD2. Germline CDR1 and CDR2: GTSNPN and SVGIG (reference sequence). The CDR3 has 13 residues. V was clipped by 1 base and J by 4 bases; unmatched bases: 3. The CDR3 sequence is CAWSEGLGYEQYF. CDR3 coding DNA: TGTGCCTGGAGTGAGGGACTAGGGTACGAGCAGTACTTC.

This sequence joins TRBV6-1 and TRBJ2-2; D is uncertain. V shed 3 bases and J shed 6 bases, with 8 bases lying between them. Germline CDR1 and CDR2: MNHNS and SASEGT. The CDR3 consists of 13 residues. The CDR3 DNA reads TGTGCCAGCAGTGAGGCAGGTGCCGGGGAGCTGTTTTTT. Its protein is CASSEAGAGELFF.

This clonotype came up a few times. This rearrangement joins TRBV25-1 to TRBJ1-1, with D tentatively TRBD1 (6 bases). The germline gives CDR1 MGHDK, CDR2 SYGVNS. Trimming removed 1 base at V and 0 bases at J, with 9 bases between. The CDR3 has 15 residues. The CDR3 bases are TGTGCCAGCAGTGAATTCGGGACACTGAACACTGAAGCTTTCTTT. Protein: CASSEFGTLNTEAFF.

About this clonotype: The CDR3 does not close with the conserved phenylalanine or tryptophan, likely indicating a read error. CDR3 DNA sequence: TGTGCCAGTAGTGCCACAGGGTCATACGAGCAGTACCTC. It specifies CASSATGSYEQYL. V usage is TRBV19 and J usage is TRBJ2-7; the D gene is possibly TRBD1 (6 bases). The CDR3 length is 13 residues. Trimming shortened V by 5 bases and J by 4 bases, and 12 bases separated the two germline ends. Germline lookup yields CDR1 LNHDA and CDR2 SQIVND (reference sequence).

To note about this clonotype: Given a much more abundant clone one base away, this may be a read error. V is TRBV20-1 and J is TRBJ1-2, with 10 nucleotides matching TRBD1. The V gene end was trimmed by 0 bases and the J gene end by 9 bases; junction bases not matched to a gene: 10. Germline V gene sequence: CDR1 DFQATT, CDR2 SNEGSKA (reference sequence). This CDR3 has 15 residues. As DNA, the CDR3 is TGCAGTGCTAGAGAAAGCGGGACAGGGGTCCATAGCTACACCTTC. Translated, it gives CSARESGTGVHSYTF.

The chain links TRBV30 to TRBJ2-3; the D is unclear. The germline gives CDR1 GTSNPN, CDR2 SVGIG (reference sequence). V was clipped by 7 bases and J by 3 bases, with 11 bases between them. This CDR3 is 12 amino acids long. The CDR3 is CASAKGTDTQYF. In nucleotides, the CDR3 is TGTGCCTCCGCGAAGGGTACAGATACGCAGTATTTT. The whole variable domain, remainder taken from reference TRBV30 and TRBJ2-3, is SQTIHQWPATLVQPVGSPLSLECTVEGTSNPNLYWYRQAAGRGLQLLFYSVGIGQISSEVPQNLSASRPQDRQFILSSKKLLLSDSGFYLCASAKGTDTQYFGPGTRLTVL.

In nucleotides, the CDR3 is TGTGCCAGCACCTACGGACAGGGAATGAACACTGAAGCTTTCTTT. It is translated as CASTYGQGMNTEAFF. The rearrangement joins TRBV27 to TRBJ1-1, with TRBD1 identical over 8 bases. V was pared by 7 bases and J by 0 bases, with 7 bases of the junction left unmatched. Germline V CDR1 and CDR2: MNHEY, SMNVEV (reference sequence). CDR3 length equals 15 residues.

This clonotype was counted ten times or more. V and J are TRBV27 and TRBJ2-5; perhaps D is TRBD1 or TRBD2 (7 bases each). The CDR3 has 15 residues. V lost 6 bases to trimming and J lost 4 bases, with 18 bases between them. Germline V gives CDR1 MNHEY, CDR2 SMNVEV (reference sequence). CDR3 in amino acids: CASRSQGGGGETQYF. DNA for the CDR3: TGTGCCAGCAGATCCCAGGGGGGGGGAGGAGAGACCCAGTACTTC.

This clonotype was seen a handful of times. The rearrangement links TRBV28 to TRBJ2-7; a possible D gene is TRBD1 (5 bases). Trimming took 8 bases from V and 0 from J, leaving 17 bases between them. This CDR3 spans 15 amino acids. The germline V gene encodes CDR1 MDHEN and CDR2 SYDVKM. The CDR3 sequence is CASLLVRGLSYEQYF. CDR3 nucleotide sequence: TGTGCCAGCCTTCTCGTTAGGGGTCTCTCCTACGAGCAGTACTTC. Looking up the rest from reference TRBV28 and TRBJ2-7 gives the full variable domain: DVKVTQSSRYLVKRTGEKVFLECVQDMDHENMFWYRQDPGLGLRLIYFSYDVKMKEKGDIPEGYSVSREKKERFSLILESASTNQTSMYLCASLLVRGLSYEQYFGPGTRLTVT.

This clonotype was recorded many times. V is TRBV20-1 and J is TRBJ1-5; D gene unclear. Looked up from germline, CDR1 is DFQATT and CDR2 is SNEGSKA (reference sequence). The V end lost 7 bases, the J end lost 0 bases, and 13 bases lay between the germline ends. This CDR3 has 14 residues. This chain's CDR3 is CSVIRSYSNQPQHF. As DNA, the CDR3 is TGCAGTGTGATCAGGTCCTATAGCAATCAGCCCCAGCATTTT.

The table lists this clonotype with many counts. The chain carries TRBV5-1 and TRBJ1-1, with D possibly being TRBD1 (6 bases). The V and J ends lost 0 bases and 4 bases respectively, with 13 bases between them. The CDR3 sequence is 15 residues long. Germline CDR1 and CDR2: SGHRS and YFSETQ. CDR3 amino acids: CASSLVLDRGTEAFF. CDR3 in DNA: TGCGCCAGCAGCTTGGTCCTGGACAGAGGCACTGAAGCTTTCTTT.

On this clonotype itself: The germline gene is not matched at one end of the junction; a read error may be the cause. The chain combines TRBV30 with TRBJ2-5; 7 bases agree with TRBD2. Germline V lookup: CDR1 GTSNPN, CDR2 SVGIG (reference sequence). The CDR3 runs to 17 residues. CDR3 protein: CAWRPDGWREKRETRYF. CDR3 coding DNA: TGTGCCTGGAGGCCCGATGGGTGGCGGGAGAAGCGAGAGACCCGGTACTTC.

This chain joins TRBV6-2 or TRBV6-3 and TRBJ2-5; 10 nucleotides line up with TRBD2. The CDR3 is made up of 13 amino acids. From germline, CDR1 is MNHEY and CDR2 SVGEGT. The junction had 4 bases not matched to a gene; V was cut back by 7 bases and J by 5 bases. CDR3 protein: CASTLAGAETQYF. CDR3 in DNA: TGTGCCAGCACGCTAGCGGGAGCTGAGACCCAGTACTTC.

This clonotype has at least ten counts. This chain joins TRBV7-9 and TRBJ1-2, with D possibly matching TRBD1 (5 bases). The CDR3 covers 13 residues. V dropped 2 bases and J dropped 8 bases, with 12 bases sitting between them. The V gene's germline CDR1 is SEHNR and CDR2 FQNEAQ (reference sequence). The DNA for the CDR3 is TGTGCCAGCAGCTTATATGGGGGTCCCGGCTACACCTTC. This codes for CASSLYGGPGYTF.

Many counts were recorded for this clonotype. Written as DNA, the CDR3 is TGTGCCAGCAGCTCGTTAGCGGTAAGCTCCTACGAGCAGTACTTC. Protein sequence: CASSSLAVSSYEQYF. The rearrangement joins TRBV5-5 to TRBJ2-7, with a tentative D call TRBD2 (6 bases). Germline CDR1 SGHKS, CDR2 YYEKEE (reference sequence). V was trimmed by 3 bases and J by 0 bases, leaving 13 bases between them. The CDR3 contains 15 residues.

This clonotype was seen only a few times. For the CDR3, the DNA is TGTGCCAGCAGCCAAGAGTTCCGGCAAGAGACCCAGTACTTC. It yields the protein CASSQEFRQETQYF. The J gene is TRBJ2-5, the V gene TRBV14; no firm D call. The CDR3 has 14 residues. Germline assignment: CDR1 SGHDN and CDR2 FVKESK. Trimming took off 0 bases at V and 2 bases at J, with 7 bases between the two ends.

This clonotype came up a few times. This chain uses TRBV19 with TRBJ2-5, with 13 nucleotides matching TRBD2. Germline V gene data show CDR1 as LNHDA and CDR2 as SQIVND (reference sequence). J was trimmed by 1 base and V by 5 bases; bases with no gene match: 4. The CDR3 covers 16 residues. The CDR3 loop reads CASSPRTSGGQETQYF. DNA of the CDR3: TGTGCCAGTAGTCCCCGGACTAGCGGGGGCCAAGAGACCCAGTACTTC.

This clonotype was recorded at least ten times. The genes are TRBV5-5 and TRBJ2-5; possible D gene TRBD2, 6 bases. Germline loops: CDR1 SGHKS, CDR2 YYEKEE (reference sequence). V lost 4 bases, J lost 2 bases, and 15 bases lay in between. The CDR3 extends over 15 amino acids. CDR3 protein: CASSRQVGGQETQYF. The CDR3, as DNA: TGTGCCAGCAGCCGCCAAGTCGGGGGACAAGAGACCCAGTACTTC.

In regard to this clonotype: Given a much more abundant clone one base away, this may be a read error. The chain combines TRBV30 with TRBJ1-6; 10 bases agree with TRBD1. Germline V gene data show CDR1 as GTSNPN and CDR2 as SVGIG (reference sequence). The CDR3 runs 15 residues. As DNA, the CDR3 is TGTGCCTGGAGTGTACTAGGGACAGGGGATTCACTCCTCCACTTT. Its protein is CAWSVLGTGDSLLHF.

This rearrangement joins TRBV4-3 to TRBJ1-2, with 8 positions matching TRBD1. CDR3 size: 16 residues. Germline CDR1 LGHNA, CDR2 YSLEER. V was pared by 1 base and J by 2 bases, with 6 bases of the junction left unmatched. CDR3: CASSQGSWTGNYGYTF. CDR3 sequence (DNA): TGCGCCAGCAGCCAAGGTTCTTGGACAGGGAACTATGGCTACACCTTC.

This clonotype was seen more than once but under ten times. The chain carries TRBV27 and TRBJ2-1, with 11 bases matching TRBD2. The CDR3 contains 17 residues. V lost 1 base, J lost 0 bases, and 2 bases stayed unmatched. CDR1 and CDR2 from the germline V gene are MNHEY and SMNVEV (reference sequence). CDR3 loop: CASSLLLAGGSYNEQFF. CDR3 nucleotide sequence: TGTGCCAGCAGTTTATTGCTAGCGGGAGGCTCCTACAATGAGCAGTTCTTC.